This TCR beta chain emerged from a study of CD8+ T cells in alopecia areata. Overall study context: Tofacitinib ran 6 to 18 months, followed by 6 months off drug. By percentage of affected scalp area, the severity of treated patients was scored.

The CDR3 totals 14 residues. V dropped 1 base and J dropped 6; count of bases not matched to a gene: 2. Germline-derived CDR1 and CDR2 are MGHDK and SYGVNS. RNA, once extracted, was reverse transcribed into cDNA for use as the sequencing template. Measured with immunoSEQ multiplex PCR; TCRdb has only the in-frame clones, and not every one. The sample yields about 200,000 clones, approximately 57% seen once. Treatment specified: oral pan-JAK inhibitor, 5-10 mg twice daily. As for this clone: No antigen is known for it.

Study observations and caveats: Affected lesional scalp, above all in alopecia totalis/universalis, was more clonal than normal scalp. The study found tofacitinib significantly decreased scalp clonality and expanded CD8+ clones among the top 100.

This sequence joins TRBV25-1 and TRBJ2-1; 8 nucleotides match TRBD2. This TCR was sampled from a human donor with alopecia areata. The sample was CD4+ T cells sorted from blood, taken at week 24, from a patient treated with tofacitinib. In nucleotides, the CDR3 is TGTGCCAGCAGTGAATCTGGGACTAGCAATGAGCAGTTCTTC. Translated, it gives CASSESGTSNEQFF.